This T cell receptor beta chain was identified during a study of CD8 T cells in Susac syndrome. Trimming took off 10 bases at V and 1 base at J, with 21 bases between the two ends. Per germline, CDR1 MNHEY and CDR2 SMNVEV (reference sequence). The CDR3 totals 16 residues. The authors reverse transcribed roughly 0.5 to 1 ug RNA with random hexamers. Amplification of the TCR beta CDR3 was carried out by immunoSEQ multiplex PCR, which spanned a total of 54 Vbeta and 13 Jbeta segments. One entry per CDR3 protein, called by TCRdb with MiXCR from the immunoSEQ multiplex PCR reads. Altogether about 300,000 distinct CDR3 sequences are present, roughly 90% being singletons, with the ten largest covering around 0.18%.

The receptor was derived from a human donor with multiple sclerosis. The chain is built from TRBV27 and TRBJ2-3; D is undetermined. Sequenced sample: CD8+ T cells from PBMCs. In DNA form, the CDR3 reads TGTGCCACTACTCCGATTGGGTTCGGTGGCACAGATACGCAGTATTTT. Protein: CATTPIGFGGTDTQYF.